This T cell receptor (beta chain) was captured in a study of blood T cell repertoires in COVID-19. The wider study: Samples of COVID-19 (acute and convalescent) were obtained from the United States, Italy and Spain. PBMCs, B-cell-depleted T cells, or T cells provided the cDNA or gDNA that made up the material.

As originally analysed: Using reference gene primer amplification, nucleated cell counts were estimated. TCRdb's copy holds only in-frame clones and misses some; the assay was immunoSEQ multiplex PCR. D and trimming were read from the DNA, whereas the V and J calls and clone size are those reported in that table. There are about 75,000 clones in the sample; 60% to 85% occur only once, and approximately 5% lies in the top ten. The sample comprised peripheral blood. The origin of this receptor is an elderly woman with active or convalescent COVID-19.

CDR3 sequence: CASSHWKTKQGADGYTF. The CDR3 DNA reads TGTGCCAGCAGCCATTGGAAAACGAAACAGGGGGCAGATGGCTACACCTTC. The chain is built from TRBV3-1 (or the pseudogene TRBV3-2) and TRBJ1-2; TRBD1 matches at 9 bases. The CDR3 totals 17 residues. Germline CDR1 reads LGHDT; CDR2 reads YNNKEL (reference sequence). V trimming: 3 bases; J trimming: 6 bases; junction bases outside the gene matches: 14.